One sample yielded the 20 T cell receptor beta chains listed below, sequenced in a study of human T cells and chemical hapten exposure. TCRdb fed the RACE reads into MiXCR, producing one record per CDR3 protein. The data contain some 180,000 distinct CDR3 sequences, about 20% of them singletons. Time point here: patch test 1, 2 weeks after DPC sensitization. The treatment was: therapeutic diphenylcyclopropenone sensitization with weekly scalp DPC. The specimen was whole blood, collected in connection with sensitization to the hapten diphenylcyclopropenone (DPC). The receptors originated from a woman aged 50 to 60 with alopecia areata. Some clones in this sample may be carry-over from other donors' samples.

V is TRBV9 and J is TRBJ1-6; D is unresolved. This CDR3 has 14 amino acids. The V gene's germline CDR1 is SGDLS and CDR2 YYNGEE. V was trimmed by 0 bases and J by 8 bases, leaving 9 bases between them. As DNA, the CDR3 is TGTGCCAGCAGCGTAGATCCGGCGGATTCACCCCTCCACTTT. Protein sequence: CASSVDPADSPLHF.

This clonotype was counted between two and nine times. The chain couples TRBV2 to TRBJ2-3, with 11 bases fitting TRBD2. The CDR3 is 17 amino acids. Germline V gene data show CDR1 as SNHLY and CDR2 as FYNNEI. With 8 bases clipped from V and 1 base from J, the junction kept 11 bases outside the gene matches. The CDR3 is CASGGDRGLAGTDTQYF. The CDR3 nucleotides read TGTGCCAGCGGAGGGGACCGGGGACTAGCGGGCACAGATACGCAGTATTTT.

The chain employs TRBV6-1 and TRBJ2-1; D call uncertain. Germline CDR1 reads MNHNS; CDR2 reads SASEGT. This CDR3 has 15 amino acids. The V and J ends lost 5 bases and 0 bases respectively, with 11 bases between them. The CDR3 is CASSPGYSSYNEQFF. The CDR3 nucleotides are TGTGCCAGCAGTCCGGGCTATAGCTCCTACAATGAGCAGTTCTTC.

The V gene is TRBV5-1, the J gene TRBJ1-2; D call uncertain. This CDR3 has 15 amino acids. Germline V gives CDR1 SGHRS, CDR2 YFSETQ. V was clipped by 0 bases and J by 6 bases, with 15 bases between them. DNA of the CDR3: TGCGCCAGCAGCTTGGGGCGGCAGACCCTCGATGGCTACACCTTC. Its translation is CASSLGRQTLDGYTF.

This chain connects TRBV12-3 or TRBV12-4 to TRBJ2-6; D not certain. V was shortened by 3 bases and J by 4 bases, with 7 bases between the two germline ends. The CDR3 sequence is 14 residues long. CDR3 nucleotides: TGTGCCAGCAGTTTTCCCCCCGGGGCCAACGTCCTGACTTTC. Encoded protein: CASSFPPGANVLTF.

V usage is TRBV7-2 and J usage is TRBJ2-1, with a possible D match to TRBD2 (6 bases). Germline assignment: CDR1 SGHTA and CDR2 FQGNSA. V dropped 1 base and J dropped 7 bases, with 23 bases sitting between them. The CDR3 covers 18 residues. Written as DNA, the CDR3 is TGTGCCAGCAGCTTAGGGAGAGCAATTGGAGGGCCGGATAATGAGCAGTTCTTC. Protein product: CASSLGRAIGGPDNEQFF.

The chain employs TRBV20-1 and TRBJ1-1, with unresolved D. Trimming took 4 bases from V and 4 from J, leaving 13 bases between them. The CDR3 has 13 amino acids. The germline V gene has CDR1 DFQATT and CDR2 SNEGSKA (reference sequence). The DNA for the CDR3 is TGCAGTGCTACCCCCCCCGGGAGCACTGAAGCTTTCTTT. Its protein product is CSATPPGSTEAFF.

This chain links TRBV4-2 with TRBJ1-1; 9 positions agree with TRBD1. The germline V gene encodes CDR1 LGHNA and CDR2 YNFKEQ. Losses at the gene ends were 0 bases for V and 4 bases for J; bases not matched to a gene: 24. The CDR3 covers 22 residues. The CDR3 region is CASSQDVSPGQGVSVRRTEAFF. DNA for the CDR3: TGTGCCAGCAGCCAAGATGTATCCCCGGGACAGGGAGTCTCAGTTCGACGCACTGAAGCTTTCTTT.

The chain carries TRBV20-1 and TRBJ2-1; the D is unclear. Trimming shortened V by 1 base and J by 8 bases, and 9 bases separated the two germline ends. Germline V lookup: CDR1 DFQATT, CDR2 SNEGSKA (reference sequence). The CDR3 is 12 amino acids. The CDR3 DNA sequence: TGCAGTGCTAGAGGATGGCCAGATGAGCAGTTCTTC. Its protein product is CSARGWPDEQFF.

The chain couples TRBV29-1 to TRBJ2-5, with 13 nucleotides matching TRBD2. The CDR3 is 14 residues long. The junction had 4 bases not matched to a gene; V was cut back by 4 bases and J by 5 bases. Germline V gene sequence: CDR1 SQVTM, CDR2 ANQGSEA. The CDR3 coding sequence is TGCAGCGTTGGGACTAGCGGGAGTCGCGAGACCCAGTACTTC. It yields the protein CSVGTSGSRETQYF.

This clonotype was counted only a few times. The chain has TRBV9 and TRBJ2-1; D is undetermined. The germline CDR1 and CDR2 sequences are SGDLS and YYNGEE. Trimming took 2 bases from V and 9 from J, leaving 12 bases between them. CDR3 length: 13 amino acids. CDR3 amino acids: CASSVGVNSEQFF. CDR3 coding DNA: TGTGCCAGCAGCGTCGGCGTTAACAGTGAGCAGTTCTTC.

This clonotype showed up many times. The DNA of the CDR3 is TGCGCCAGCAGGCTCGGAGTCATGAACACTGAAGCTTTCTTT. The encoded protein is CASRLGVMNTEAFF. The V and J genes are TRBV10-2 and TRBJ1-1; D unresolved. V was cut by 6 bases and J by 0 bases, with 11 bases left in between. The CDR3 is 14 residues long. Per the germline V gene, CDR1 is WSHSY and CDR2 is SAAADI.

At least ten counts were recorded for this clonotype. The chain recombines TRBV6-2 or TRBV6-3 with TRBJ2-1, with D unclear. Germline V gene sequence: CDR1 MNHEY, CDR2 SVGEGT. This CDR3 spans 15 amino acids. Trimming left V 0 bases short and J 6 bases short, with 12 bases between. The CDR3 sequence: CASSYSAQPLNEQFF. The CDR3 region has the DNA TGTGCCAGCAGTTACTCCGCCCAGCCCCTCAATGAGCAGTTCTTC.

The table lists this clonotype with a few counts. This rearrangement joins TRBV3-1 to TRBJ2-7, with 7 nucleotides matching TRBD2. V gave up 0 bases and J gave up 2 bases; unmatched junction bases: 4. CDR3 length equals 15 residues. Germline-derived CDR1 and CDR2 are LGHDT and YNNKEL (reference sequence). The CDR3 DNA sequence: TGTGCCAGCAGCCAAGAACTAGCGTTGACCTACGAGCAGTACTTC. Translating gives CASSQELALTYEQYF.

This clonotype was seen a few times. CDR3 coding DNA: TGCAGTGCTAGCAGGGCGGGAGGGTCGAGGGAGCAGTACTTC. This sequence encodes CSASRAGGSREQYF. V and J are TRBV20-1 and TRBJ2-7, with 9 bases that match TRBD2. There are 14 residues in the CDR3. Per germline, CDR1 DFQATT and CDR2 SNEGSKA (reference sequence). V shed 3 bases, J shed 7 bases, and the junction held 10 bases outside the gene matches.

V gene TRBV7-9 combines with J gene TRBJ2-3; tentatively, D is TRBD2 (6 bases). The CDR3 is 14 residues long. V shed 4 bases and J shed 1 base, with 9 bases lying between them. Germline V lookup: CDR1 SEHNR, CDR2 FQNEAQ (reference sequence). The CDR3 spells CASSWGGGTDTQYF. CDR3 in DNA: TGTGCCAGCAGCTGGGGAGGTGGCACAGATACGCAGTATTTT. The full variable domain, completed using reference TRBV7-9 and TRBJ2-3, is DTGVSQNPRHKITKRGQNVTFRCDPISEHNRLYWYRQTLGQGPEFLTYFQNEAQLEKSRLLSDRFSAERPKGSFSTLEIQRTEQGDSAMYLCASSWGGGTDTQYFGPGTRLTVL.

In this sample, this clonotype turned up a few times. V gene TRBV5-6 combines with J gene TRBJ2-5; the match to TRBD2 covers 12 bases. The germline gives CDR1 SGHDT, CDR2 YYEEEE. The CDR3 length is 15 residues. The V and J ends lost 6 bases and 4 bases, in that order; junction bases with no gene match: 7. CDR3 DNA: TGTGCCAGCACCCTAGCGGGAGGGCCTGGAGAGACCCAGTACTTC. Its protein is CASTLAGGPGETQYF.

This clonotype was recorded a few times. The V and J genes are TRBV7-2 and TRBJ1-5; 10 bases are a match to TRBD1. This CDR3 has 19 amino acids. CDR1 SGHTA and CDR2 FQGNSA come from the germline V gene. Written as DNA, the CDR3 is TGTGCTCCGTTCCGGGTTGGGACAGGGGTCAGACGATCGGATCAGCCCCAGCATTTT. This sequence encodes CAPFRVGTGVRRSDQPQHF.

The table lists this clonotype with a few counts. The chain uses TRBV11-2 and TRBJ1-1, with D possibly being TRBD1 (5 bases). From germline, CDR1 is SGHAT and CDR2 FQNNGV. Trimming took off 10 bases at V and 2 bases at J, with 23 bases between the two ends. This CDR3 has 16 residues. The CDR3 DNA reads TGTGCCACCCTTCGGGGGGGGTATTCTGAAAACACTGAAGCTTTCTTT. Encoded protein: CATLRGGYSENTEAFF.

The chain recombines TRBV27 with TRBJ1-1, with 8 bases identical to TRBD1. In germline, CDR1 is MNHEY, CDR2 SMNVEV (reference sequence). The CDR3 loop spans 15 amino acids. V dropped 5 bases and J dropped 5; count of bases not matched to a gene: 10. The chain's CDR3 is CASSALGQGGTEAFF. In DNA form, the CDR3 reads TGTGCCAGCAGTGCCCTAGGACAGGGAGGGACTGAAGCTTTCTTT.